This TCR beta chain was obtained from a study of CD8+ T cells in alopecia areata. Study-wide background: For the treated group, dosing was oral tofacitinib at 5 to 10 mg twice daily.

Treatment indicated: oral pan-JAK inhibitor, 5-10 mg twice daily. Sequencing relied on a cDNA template that was reverse transcribed from extracted RNA. Sequenced by immunoSEQ multiplex PCR; TCRdb stores in-frame clones only, minus some. This table holds about 90,000 clones, roughly 46% found once. This clone was counted a few times. The antigen remains unidentified. Overall study findings and caveats: Among the top 100, expanded CD8+ clones were significantly decreased by tofacitinib, as was scalp clonality. While patients received tofacitinib, many expanded lesional clones remained present in scalp and blood.

Trimming at V came to 1 base and at J to 3 bases, leaving 3 bases not matched to a gene. Germline values: CDR1 SEHNR, CDR2 FQNEAQ (reference sequence). This CDR3 comprises 14 residues. The V call is TRBV7-9, the J call TRBJ2-7; 7 bases agree with TRBD1. Material: CD8+ T cells sorted from blood, obtained at week 24, from a patient treated with tofacitinib. This TCR derives from a human donor with alopecia areata. The CDR3 spells CASSLDRGVYEQYF. The CDR3 DNA sequence: TGTGCCAGCAGCTTAGACAGGGGAGTCTACGAGCAGTACTTC.